What follows are 20 T cell receptor beta chains derived from one specimen sequenced in a study of OX40 agonist ivuxolimab in advanced cancers. Sequencing was performed with immunoSEQ multiplex PCR; in TCRdb, only in-frame clones are kept and a portion is missing. The sample has some 81,000 clones, 80% to 90% seen once. The source material was CD4+ or CD8+ T cells sorted from blood, sampled in a trial of the OX40 agonist ivuxolimab. The source is an adult with an advanced solid tumor such as melanoma, head and neck, liver or kidney cancer.

The rearrangement uses TRBV5-1 and TRBJ2-7; TRBD1 matches at 11 bases. The CDR3 covers 15 residues. J gave up 6 bases and V 3 bases, and 8 bases lay outside the gene matches. The germline CDR1 and CDR2 sequences are SGHRS and YFSETQ. The CDR3 DNA reads as TGCGCCAGCAGCTCCACCCGCGGGACAGGGGGCGAGCAGTACTTC. This encodes CASSSTRGTGGEQYF.

V gene TRBV19 combines with J gene TRBJ1-1; unclear D gene. The CDR3 consists of 15 residues. Trimming removed 3 bases from V and 4 bases from J, with 15 bases in between. Looked up from germline, CDR1 is LNHDA and CDR2 is SQIVND (reference sequence). This CDR3 reads CASSIIGQLGTEAFF. As DNA, the CDR3 is TGTGCCAGTAGTATTATTGGCCAGCTGGGCACTGAAGCTTTCTTT.

The chain carries TRBV28 and TRBJ1-2; D unclear. Germline CDR1 and CDR2: MDHEN and SYDVKM. The CDR3 is 12 amino acids. Trimming pared 7 bases from V and 3 bases from J, leaving 9 bases between. The CDR3 here is CASKGSHYGYTF. The DNA for the CDR3 is TGTGCCAGCAAAGGGTCCCACTATGGCTACACCTTC.

The chain links TRBV19 to TRBJ2-7; no firm D call. The CDR3 runs to 13 residues. Germline CDR1 is LNHDA and CDR2 is SQIVND (reference sequence). The ends were cut back, 1 base at V and 10 bases at J, with 14 bases in the middle. The CDR3 DNA follows: TGTGCCAGTAGTATAGCTCCGGAACAACATCAGTACTTC. Its translation: CASSIAPEQHQYF. Together with reference TRBV19 and TRBJ2-7, the CDR3 gives the full variable domain: DGGITQSPKYLFRKEGQNVTLSCEQNLNHDAMYWYRQDPGQGLRLIYYSQIVNDFQKGDIAEGYSVSREKKESFPLTVTSAQKNPTAFYLCASSIAPEQHQYFGPGTRLTVT.

V gene TRBV6-4 combines with J gene TRBJ2-1, with TRBD2 identical over 7 bases. Germline-derived CDR1 and CDR2 are MRHNA and SNTAGT. The length of the CDR3 is 14 residues. V shed 3 bases, J shed 4 bases, and the junction held 3 bases outside the gene matches. The CDR3, as DNA: TGTGCCAGCAGTGAACGGGGGGTTTACAATGAGCAGTTCTTC. It translates to CASSERGVYNEQFF.

The chain has TRBV30 and TRBJ1-4; D is unclear. Germline values: CDR1 GTSNPN, CDR2 SVGIG (reference sequence). Trimming removed 2 bases at V and 4 bases at J, with 11 bases between. The CDR3 covers 14 residues. The CDR3 protein is CAWSSEVLNEKLFF. The CDR3 DNA sequence: TGTGCCTGGAGTTCCGAGGTACTTAATGAAAAACTGTTTTTT.

This clone came up a few times. The gene calls are TRBV10-1 and TRBJ1-1, with 10 bases identical to TRBD1. The CDR3 loop spans 14 amino acids. J lost 7 bases, V lost 5 bases, and 7 bases had no gene match. Germline CDR1 reads WNHNN; CDR2 reads SYGVQD (reference sequence). Here the CDR3 reads CASSLSGTGVEAFF. The CDR3, as DNA: TGCGCCAGCAGTTTATCCGGGACAGGGGTTGAAGCTTTCTTT.

The rearrangement links TRBV28 to TRBJ1-5; D might be TRBD1 (6 bases). The CDR3 is made up of 17 amino acids. The V end lost 7 bases, the J end lost 2 bases, and 21 bases lay between the germline ends. Germline-derived CDR1 and CDR2 are MDHEN and SYDVKM. CDR3: CASKSGARRKGNQPQHF. In DNA form, the CDR3 reads TGTGCCAGCAAATCGGGGGCGAGGAGAAAGGGCAATCAGCCCCAGCATTTT.

The CDR3 here is CASSFSQGSYEQYF. The DNA of the CDR3 is TGTGCCAGCAGCTTCTCTCAAGGGAGCTACGAGCAGTACTTC. This rearrangement joins TRBV7-2 to TRBJ2-7; D possibly corresponds to TRBD2 (5 bases). V lost 3 bases, J lost 3 bases, and 12 bases lay in between. Germline CDR1 SGHTA, CDR2 FQGNSA. The CDR3 length is 14 residues.

The J gene is TRBJ2-1, the V gene TRBV7-9; D call uncertain. The CDR3 covers 11 residues. Germline CDR1 SEHNR, CDR2 FQNEAQ (reference sequence). The germline V and J ends were trimmed by 3 bases and 8 bases, with 5 bases remaining between them. The CDR3 reads CASSLADEQFF. The CDR3 bases are TGTGCCAGCAGCTTGGCCGATGAGCAGTTCTTC. Together with reference TRBV7-9 and TRBJ2-1, the CDR3 gives the full variable domain: DTGVSQNPRHKITKRGQNVTFRCDPISEHNRLYWYRQTLGQGPEFLTYFQNEAQLEKSRLLSDRFSAERPKGSFSTLEIQRTEQGDSAMYLCASSLADEQFFGPGTRLTVL.

The DNA for the CDR3 is TGTGCCGGACAGGGGGACCCCAACTATGGCTACACCTTC. Protein sequence: CAGQGDPNYGYTF. This sequence joins TRBV28 and TRBJ1-2, with 10 bases lining up with TRBD1. This CDR3 is 13 amino acids long. V was pared by 11 bases and J by 2 bases, with 5 bases of the junction left unmatched. Germline V gene lookup returns CDR1 MDHEN and CDR2 SYDVKM.

In nucleotides, the CDR3 is TGCGCCAGCAGGCAAGCTAGCGGGGGCTACAATGAGCAGTTCTTC. Amino acids: CASRQASGGYNEQFF. V usage is TRBV5-1 and J usage is TRBJ2-1; 10 bases are a match to TRBD2. The CDR3 covers 15 residues. V trimming: 5 bases; J trimming: 3 bases; junction bases outside the gene matches: 5. Germline-derived CDR1 and CDR2 are SGHRS and YFSETQ.

The chain has TRBV30 and TRBJ2-1; D uncertain. CDR3 size: 13 residues. Trimming pared 1 base from V and 5 bases from J, leaving 9 bases between. Germline V gene lookup returns CDR1 GTSNPN and CDR2 SVGIG (reference sequence). CDR3 protein: CAWSAHVHNEQFF. CDR3 sequence (DNA): TGTGCCTGGAGTGCTCATGTCCACAATGAGCAGTTCTTC.

This clone was observed many times. The chain combines TRBV28 with TRBJ1-1; tentatively, D is TRBD1 (6 bases). Trimming removed 11 bases from V and 7 bases from J, with 17 bases in between. The germline CDR1 and CDR2 sequences are MDHEN and SYDVKM. The CDR3 covers 12 residues. The CDR3 nucleotides are TGTGCCCTCAGGGGCCGCAATCTTGAAGCTTTCTTT. It translates to CALRGRNLEAFF.

The chain recombines TRBV2 with TRBJ1-1; 7 bases map to TRBD1. The CDR3 covers 14 residues. V dropped 8 bases and J dropped 3; count of bases not matched to a gene: 9. Germline V gives CDR1 SNHLY, CDR2 FYNNEI. CDR3 sequence reads: CASGARDSYTEAFF. DNA of the CDR3: TGTGCCAGCGGGGCTAGGGACAGCTACACTGAAGCTTTCTTT.

V gene TRBV19 combines with J gene TRBJ1-5, with D hard to call. Germline V gene data show CDR1 as LNHDA and CDR2 as SQIVND (reference sequence). The V and J ends lost 6 bases and 10 bases respectively, with 16 bases between them. CDR3 length: 13 amino acids. The CDR3 DNA reads TGTGCCAGTAGCGACGGTGGGAATTCTCCCCAGCATTTT. Translated, it gives CASSDGGNSPQHF.

This clone has just a few counts. The gene calls are TRBV28 and TRBJ1-2, with 7 bases that match TRBD1. V gave up 6 bases and J gave up 2 bases; unmatched junction bases: 9. Looked up from germline, CDR1 is MDHEN and CDR2 is SYDVKM. The CDR3 consists of 15 residues. The CDR3 sequence is CASRVGQMHNYGYTF. The DNA of the CDR3 is TGTGCCAGCAGGGTGGGACAGATGCACAACTATGGCTACACCTTC.

This clone was detected only once. This chain connects TRBV5-4 to TRBJ2-3; 11 bases are a match to TRBD2. Germline loops: CDR1 SGHNT, CDR2 YYREEE (reference sequence). V trimming: 0 bases; J trimming: 0 bases; junction bases outside the gene matches: 9. There are 19 residues in the CDR3. This chain's CDR3 is CASSLDGLAGPASTDTQYF. In DNA form, the CDR3 reads TGTGCCAGCAGCTTGGACGGACTAGCGGGCCCAGCTAGCACAGATACGCAGTATTTT.

The V gene is TRBV7-9, the J gene TRBJ2-1; the match to TRBD2 covers 8 bases. This CDR3 spans 14 amino acids. V was pared by 3 bases and J by 8 bases, with 6 bases of the junction left unmatched. Germline loops: CDR1 SEHNR, CDR2 FQNEAQ (reference sequence). The CDR3 sequence: CASSFKMRGDEQFF. CDR3 DNA sequence: TGTGCCAGCAGCTTTAAGATGCGGGGGGATGAGCAGTTCTTC.

The chain employs TRBV9 and TRBJ1-3, with D perhaps matching TRBD1 (5 bases). CDR3 length: 15 residues. Germline V lookup: CDR1 SGDLS, CDR2 YYNGEE. V was shortened by 2 bases and J by 0 bases, with 9 bases between the two germline ends. The CDR3 loop reads CASSVDTYSGNTIYF. The CDR3 nucleotides are TGTGCCAGCAGCGTGGACACCTACTCTGGAAACACCATATATTTT.